This T cell receptor (beta chain) was sequenced during a study of shared clonotypes between healthy human individuals. Study conclusions and caveats: Relative to memory subsets, naive subsets generally showed larger estimated richness. It was only blood that was sampled, and tissue repertoires likely differ. It was expected that sequencing depth would affect clonotype sharing among donors.

Profiled with immunoSEQ multiplex PCR; TCRdb holds only in-frame clones, not every one. The sample lists hundreds of thousands of clones; roughly 95% were seen once. Only one count was recorded for this clone. The antigen is undetermined. CDR1 SEHNR and CDR2 FQNEAQ come from the germline V gene (reference sequence). The CDR3 covers 16 residues. CD45RO-negative, CCR7-positively selected cells formed the naive CD8 fraction, excluding terminally differentiated effector memory CD45RA+ cells. This receptor was obtained from a woman aged 25 to 39 in good health. The rearrangement joins TRBV7-9 to TRBJ2-5; perhaps TRBD2 as D (6 bases). The J call may be incorrect, as the DNA end agrees better with TRBJ2-7. Specimen: naive CD8+ T cells sorted from blood. CDR3 nucleotides: TGTGCCAGCAGCTCCCCTCGGACTGGGACTGGGTACGAGCAGTACTTC. Translated, it gives CASSSPRTGTGYEQYF.